One and the same sample provided the 9 T cell receptor beta chains below, sequenced in a study of shared clonotypes between healthy human individuals (dated by TCRdb to 2018 to 2020). Library preparation was by the immunoSEQ multiplex PCR assay. What TCRdb holds here is the immuneACCESS table cut down to in-frame rearrangements. Part of the clones is not present; checked against another copy, under half of the missing clones reflect an unresolved V gene, and the others are unexplained. Within this sample are 2 million to 2.5 million clones, with just under 95% of them counted one time only. The ten largest clones take up around 0.38% of the sample. The sequenced sample consisted of naive CD4+ T cells from PBMCs. This sample's cell subset or site label indicates: CD45RA+ positively selected. The receptors stem from a young man in good health. Some clones in this sample may be carry-over from other donors' samples.

The chain joins TRBV19 to TRBJ2-3; TRBD1 aligns across 7 bases. Germline CDR1 is LNHDA and CDR2 is SQIVND (reference sequence). CDR3 length equals 18 residues. V dropped 6 bases and J dropped 4; count of bases not matched to a gene: 19. Written as DNA, the CDR3 is TGTGCCAGTAGGAAACTCCGGGACAGAACTGTCGTCTCAGATACGCAGTATTTT. It encodes CASRKLRDRTVVSDTQYF.

The CDR3 DNA follows: TGTGCCTGGAGTGCGCCCGAGGGGGGAAGGTACTCTGGCTACACCTTC. Its translation is CAWSAPEGGRYSGYTF. The gene calls are TRBV30 and TRBJ1-2, with a possible D match to TRBD1 (6 bases). The CDR3 length is 16 residues. Germline loops: CDR1 GTSNPN, CDR2 SVGIG (reference sequence). The V and J ends lost 1 base and 7 bases respectively, with 22 bases between them. Filled out from reference TRBV30 and TRBJ1-2, the complete variable domain reads SQTIHQWPATLVQPVGSPLSLECTVEGTSNPNLYWYRQAAGRGLQLLFYSVGIGQISSEVPQNLSASRPQDRQFILSSKKLLLSDSGFYLCAWSAPEGGRYSGYTFGSGTRLTVV.

The chain links TRBV5-1 to TRBJ2-2; 9 nucleotides line up with TRBD2. The germline V gene has CDR1 SGHRS and CDR2 YFSETQ. This CDR3 comprises 15 residues. After removal of 0 bases from V and 5 bases from J, the junction contained 2 bases not matched to a gene. CDR3 nucleotides: TGCGCCAGCAGCTTGGGACTAGCGGCGACCGGGGAGCTGTTTTTT. This sequence encodes CASSLGLAATGELFF.

The chain combines TRBV9 with TRBJ1-1; D is unclear. Germline lookup yields CDR1 SGDLS and CDR2 YYNGEE. The CDR3 covers 16 residues. The V end was cut by 3 bases, the J end by 6 bases, with 21 bases between. CDR3 nucleotides: TGTGCCAGCAGCGCGTTACAGAGTCAGGTAACACCTGAAGCTTTCTTT. Encoded protein: CASSALQSQVTPEAFF.

This clone was detected only once. This chain joins TRBV15 and TRBJ2-1, with a possible D match to TRBD2 (5 bases). Germline CDR1 and CDR2: LNHNV and YYDKDF (reference sequence). The length of the CDR3 is 15 residues. V shed 0 bases and J shed 3 bases, with 9 bases lying between them. The CDR3 loop is CATSRDLALYNEQFF. In nucleotides, the CDR3 is TGTGCCACCAGCAGAGATCTAGCTCTCTACAATGAGCAGTTCTTC.

This chain joins TRBV18 and TRBJ2-1; D might be TRBD2 (5 bases). Germline V gene sequence: CDR1 KGHSH, CDR2 LQKENI. V was pared by 0 bases and J by 0 bases, with 12 bases between. CDR3 length equals 17 residues. CDR3 sequence: CASSPPGWRVSYNEQFF. The CDR3 DNA reads TGTGCCAGCTCACCACCGGGGTGGCGGGTCTCCTACAATGAGCAGTTCTTC. Drawing the rest from reference TRBV18 and TRBJ2-1, the complete variable domain is NAGVMQNPRHLVRRRGQEARLRCSPMKGHSHVYWYRQLPEEGLKFMVYLQKENIIDESGMPKERFSAEFPKEGPSILRIQQVVRGDSAAYFCASSPPGWRVSYNEQFFGPGTRLTVL.

Comments on this clone: Other DNA sequences in this specimen translate into the identical CDR3. The rearrangement uses TRBV28 and TRBJ2-7; no firm D call. V was shortened by 6 bases and J by 2 bases, with 8 bases between the two germline ends. The CDR3 is 12 amino acids. Germline lookup yields CDR1 MDHEN and CDR2 SYDVKM. As DNA, the CDR3 is TGTGCCAGCAGATCCGAACCCTACGAGCAGTACTTC. This encodes CASRSEPYEQYF.

Notes on this clone: Different DNA sequences within this sample yield the same CDR3. The chain recombines TRBV30 with TRBJ1-1, with no clear D. Germline CDR1 GTSNPN, CDR2 SVGIG (reference sequence). Trimming shortened V by 0 bases and J by 2 bases, and 10 bases separated the two germline ends. The CDR3 sequence is 14 residues long. CDR3 region: CAWSVRGINTEAFF. The CDR3 bases are TGTGCCTGGAGTGTGAGAGGGATAAACACTGAAGCTTTCTTT.

The table lists this clone with a count of one. The rearrangement links TRBV11-1 to TRBJ2-7, with D perhaps TRBD1 (5 bases). CDR3 size: 15 residues. The germline V gene has CDR1 SGHAT and CDR2 FQDESV (reference sequence). V lost 5 bases to trimming and J lost 5 bases, with 19 bases between them. The CDR3 region is CASSTGRAGMDEQYF. CDR3 sequence (DNA): TGTGCCAGCAGCACTGGCAGGGCAGGGATGGACGAGCAGTACTTC.